The 16 T cell receptor beta chains presented below share a single source sample, sequenced in a study of blood T cell repertoires in COVID-19. Method: immunoSEQ multiplex PCR; TCRdb's copy keeps in-frame clones and lacks some. The sample holds around 240,000 clones, more than 75% seen once. Sequencing input: peripheral blood. Receptor source: a middle-aged man with acute or convalescent COVID-19.

The chain has TRBV6-1 and TRBJ1-2; D uncertain. CDR3 length: 12 amino acids. Between the trimmed V and J ends, which lost 3 bases and 4 bases, there was a span of 6 bases. Germline V gives CDR1 MNHNS, CDR2 SASEGT. The CDR3 nucleotides read TGTGCCAGCAGTGATGGCAGCTATGGCTACACCTTC. As protein: CASSDGSYGYTF.

V gene TRBV7-8 combines with J gene TRBJ2-6; 9 bases align to TRBD2. The germline V gene has CDR1 SGHVS and CDR2 FQNEAQ. V lost 1 base, J lost 4 bases, and 8 bases stayed unmatched. The CDR3 has 18 amino acids. CDR3 residues: CASSLVPSGGPGANVLTF. The CDR3 nucleotides read TGTGCCAGCAGCTTAGTTCCCAGCGGGGGGCCCGGGGCCAACGTCCTGACTTTC. The full variable domain, in which reference TRBV7-8 and TRBJ2-6 provide the parts outside the CDR3, is GAGVSQSPRYKVAKRGQDVALRCDPISGHVSLFWYQQALGQGPEFLTYFQNEAQLDKSGLPSDRFFAERPEGSVSTLKIQRTQQEDSAVYLCASSLVPSGGPGANVLTFGAGSRLTVL.

Comment on this clone: Other nucleotide sequences in the sample specify the same CDR3. The chain carries TRBV11-3 and TRBJ2-3; possible D gene TRBD1, 5 bases. Germline CDR1 and CDR2: SGHNT and YENEEA. CDR3 size: 15 residues. Trimming cost V 2 bases and J 0 bases, with 9 bases left between them. CDR3 DNA sequence: TGTGCCAGCAGCTTAAGGGGCCTTAGCACAGATACGCAGTATTTT. Protein sequence: CASSLRGLSTDTQYF.

The V gene is TRBV28, the J gene TRBJ2-3; a possible D gene is TRBD1 (6 bases). The CDR3 consists of 15 residues. V was shortened by 4 bases and J by 0 bases, with 11 bases between the two germline ends. Germline CDR1 reads MDHEN; CDR2 reads SYDVKM. The CDR3 bases are TGTGCCAGCAGTTCGATGACAGGCAGCACAGATACGCAGTATTTT. This gives the protein CASSSMTGSTDTQYF. The variable domain in full, completed from reference TRBV28 and TRBJ2-3, reads DVKVTQSSRYLVKRTGEKVFLECVQDMDHENMFWYRQDPGLGLRLIYFSYDVKMKEKGDIPEGYSVSREKKERFSLILESASTNQTSMYLCASSSMTGSTDTQYFGPGTRLTVL.

The rearrangement links TRBV12-3 or TRBV12-4 to TRBJ1-2; D ambiguous. The CDR3 totals 13 residues. The V end lost 2 bases, the J end lost 6 bases, and 10 bases lay between the germline ends. CDR3 region: CASSLMAGDGYTF. The DNA for the CDR3 is TGTGCCAGCAGTTTAATGGCAGGTGATGGCTACACCTTC.

The V call is TRBV6-5, the J call TRBJ1-1, with D uncertain. This CDR3 has 15 residues. The V gene lost 2 bases and the J gene lost 4 bases, with 14 bases spanning the gap. Looked up from germline, CDR1 is MNHEY and CDR2 is SVGAGI. In nucleotides, the CDR3 is TGTGCCAGCAGTTACCTGCGAGCTACTTTCACTGAAGCTTTCTTT. Protein: CASSYLRATFTEAFF.

The V gene is TRBV15, the J gene TRBJ2-1, with D maybe TRBD2 (5 bases). This CDR3 region has 16 residues. The V and J ends lost 0 bases and 3 bases respectively, with 12 bases between them. From germline, CDR1 is LNHNV and CDR2 YYDKDF (reference sequence). The CDR3 nucleotides read TGTGCCACCAGCAGAGATCGGGGTGGGAACTACAATGAGCAGTTCTTC. This codes for CATSRDRGGNYNEQFF.

The chain is built from TRBV19 and TRBJ1-1; 7 bases align to TRBD1. In germline, CDR1 is LNHDA, CDR2 SQIVND (reference sequence). This CDR3 is 14 amino acids long. The J segment lost 1 base and the V segment lost 4 bases, leaving 3 bases of the junction unmatched. CDR3 nucleotides: TGTGCCAGTAGTACGGGACAGAAGAACACTGAAGCTTTCTTT. Protein sequence: CASSTGQKNTEAFF. Full variable domain (remainder filled in from reference TRBV19 and TRBJ1-1): DGGITQSPKYLFRKEGQNVTLSCEQNLNHDAMYWYRQDPGQGLRLIYYSQIVNDFQKGDIAEGYSVSREKKESFPLTVTSAQKNPTAFYLCASSTGQKNTEAFFGQGTRLTVV.

The chain couples TRBV2 to TRBJ1-1; 7 bases are a match to TRBD1. This CDR3 contains 16 residues. Germline CDR1 and CDR2: SNHLY and FYNNEI. V trimming: 4 bases; J trimming: 3 bases; junction bases outside the gene matches: 11. This CDR3 reads CASSAERQGVYTEAFF. CDR3 nucleotide sequence: TGTGCCAGCAGTGCGGAAAGACAGGGCGTTTACACTGAAGCTTTCTTT.

The V call is TRBV5-5, the J call TRBJ2-3, with TRBD2 matching 8 bases. V was pared by 0 bases and J by 2 bases, with 5 bases of the junction left unmatched. This CDR3 contains 16 residues. The V gene's germline CDR1 is SGHKS and CDR2 YYEKEE (reference sequence). DNA for the CDR3: TGTGCCAGCAGCTTGGAACTAGCGGTCTCCACAGATACGCAGTATTTT. It yields the protein CASSLELAVSTDTQYF.

The chain recombines TRBV14 with TRBJ2-3; TRBD2 agrees at 7 bases. Germline values: CDR1 SGHDN, CDR2 FVKESK. This CDR3 has 15 amino acids. V was pared by 5 bases and J by 6 bases, with 11 bases of the junction left unmatched. The CDR3 nucleotides read TGTGCCAGCAGCACTTTAGCGGGTCAATTTGATACGCAGTATTTT. Amino acids: CASSTLAGQFDTQYF.

The V call is TRBV2, the J call TRBJ1-3; D uncertain. CDR3 length equals 14 residues. The germline V gene encodes CDR1 SNHLY and CDR2 FYNNEI. Trimming cost V 7 bases and J 0 bases, with 10 bases left between them. CDR3 region: CASKPYLSGNTIYF. The CDR3 DNA follows: TGTGCCAGCAAGCCCTACCTCTCTGGAAACACCATATATTTT. Variable domain in full (rest from reference TRBV2 and TRBJ1-3): EPEVTQTPSHQVTQMGQEVILRCVPISNHLYFYWYRQILGQKVEFLVSFYNNEISEKSEIFDDQFSVERPDGSNFTLKIRSTKLEDSAMYFCASKPYLSGNTIYFGEGSWLTVV.

The chain carries TRBV6-5 and TRBJ1-2; D is ambiguous. Looked up from germline, CDR1 is MNHEY and CDR2 is SVGAGI. This CDR3 comprises 15 residues. V was clipped by 6 bases and J by 1 base, with 15 bases between them. CDR3 protein: CASSLRLGGNYGYTF. The CDR3 nucleotides read TGTGCCAGCAGCCTAAGACTGGGAGGTAACTATGGCTACACCTTC.

The V call is TRBV2, the J call TRBJ1-4; 9 nucleotides align to TRBD1. Germline CDR1 reads SNHLY; CDR2 reads FYNNEI. V shed 2 bases and J 3 bases; nucleotides not matched to a gene: 19. CDR3 length equals 21 residues. The CDR3 bases are TGTGCCAGCAGTGAATATTCCCGGGGGACAGGGATGGTTAGTGCTAATGAAAAACTGTTTTTT. Translation: CASSEYSRGTGMVSANEKLFF.

This clone was seen a few times. The genes are TRBV6-5 and TRBJ1-1, with 8 bases fitting TRBD1. J gave up 3 bases and V 8 bases, and 5 bases lay outside the gene matches. The germline V gene has CDR1 MNHEY and CDR2 SVGAGI. This CDR3 region has 13 residues. The CDR3 spells CASGDRIDTEAFF. The CDR3 DNA sequence: TGTGCCAGCGGGGACAGGATCGACACTGAAGCTTTCTTT.

This sequence joins TRBV6-2 or TRBV6-3 and TRBJ1-5; possibly TRBD1 for D (5 bases). The CDR3 loop spans 17 amino acids. With 2 bases removed from V and 0 bases from J, the gap between germline ends came to 14 bases. Per the germline V gene, CDR1 is MNHEY and CDR2 is SVGEGT. The CDR3 DNA sequence: TGTGCCAGCAGTTACGGGGGGAACGATTATAGCAATCAGCCCCAGCATTTT. Encoded protein: CASSYGGNDYSNQPQHF.